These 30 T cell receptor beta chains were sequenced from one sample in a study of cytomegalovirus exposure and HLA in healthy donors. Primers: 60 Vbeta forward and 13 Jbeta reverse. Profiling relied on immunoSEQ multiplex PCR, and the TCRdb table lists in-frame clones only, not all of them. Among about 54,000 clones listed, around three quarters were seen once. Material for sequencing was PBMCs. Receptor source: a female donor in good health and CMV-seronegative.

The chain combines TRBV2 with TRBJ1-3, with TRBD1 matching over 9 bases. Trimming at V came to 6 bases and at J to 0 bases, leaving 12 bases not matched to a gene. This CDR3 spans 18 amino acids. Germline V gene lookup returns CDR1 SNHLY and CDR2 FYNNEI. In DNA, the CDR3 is TGTGCCAGCAGCCCCGGACAGGGGAGAATTCACTCTGGAAACACCATATATTTT. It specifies CASSPGQGRIHSGNTIYF.

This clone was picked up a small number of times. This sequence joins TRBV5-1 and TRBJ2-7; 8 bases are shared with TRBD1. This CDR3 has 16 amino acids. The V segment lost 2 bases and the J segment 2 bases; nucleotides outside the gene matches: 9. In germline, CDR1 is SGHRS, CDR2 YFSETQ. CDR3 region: CASSLVRQGTAYEQYF. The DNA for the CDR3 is TGCGCCAGCAGCTTAGTCAGACAGGGGACGGCCTACGAGCAGTACTTC.

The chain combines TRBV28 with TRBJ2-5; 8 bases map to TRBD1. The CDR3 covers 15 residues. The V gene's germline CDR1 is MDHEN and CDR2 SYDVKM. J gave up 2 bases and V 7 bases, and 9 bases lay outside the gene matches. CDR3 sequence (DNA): TGTGCCAGCACCCCGGGACAGGCCAAACAAGAGACCCAGTACTTC. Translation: CASTPGQAKQETQYF.

The CDR3 sequence: CASSDGLGGYGYTF. The CDR3 DNA sequence: TGTGCCAGCAGTGACGGGCTGGGGGGCTATGGCTACACCTTC. The gene calls are TRBV6-4 and TRBJ1-2; D is perhaps TRBD1 (5 bases). Germline lookup yields CDR1 MRHNA and CDR2 SNTAGT. Trimming removed 2 bases from V and 4 bases from J, with 11 bases in between. The CDR3 loop spans 14 amino acids.

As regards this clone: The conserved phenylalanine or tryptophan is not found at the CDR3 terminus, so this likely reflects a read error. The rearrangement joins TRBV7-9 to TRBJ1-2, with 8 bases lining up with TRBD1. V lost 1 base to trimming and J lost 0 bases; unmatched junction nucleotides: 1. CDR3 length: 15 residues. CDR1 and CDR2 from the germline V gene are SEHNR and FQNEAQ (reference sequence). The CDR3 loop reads CASSLGQGSNYGYTL. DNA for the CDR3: TGTGCCAGCAGCTTAGGACAGGGGTCTAACTATGGCTACACCCTC.

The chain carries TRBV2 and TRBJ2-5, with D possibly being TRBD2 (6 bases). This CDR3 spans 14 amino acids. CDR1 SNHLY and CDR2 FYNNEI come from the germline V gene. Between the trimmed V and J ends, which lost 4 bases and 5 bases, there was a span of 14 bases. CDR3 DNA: TGTGCCAGCAGTGTAGGAGGGGCGGTGGAGACCCAGTACTTC. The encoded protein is CASSVGGAVETQYF.

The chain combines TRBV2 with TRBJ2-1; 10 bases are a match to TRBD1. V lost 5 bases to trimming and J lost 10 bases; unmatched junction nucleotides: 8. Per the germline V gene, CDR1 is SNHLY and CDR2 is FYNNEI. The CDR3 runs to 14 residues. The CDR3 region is CASSPDRGGVEQFF. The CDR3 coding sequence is TGTGCCAGCAGTCCGGACAGGGGGGGAGTGGAGCAGTTCTTC. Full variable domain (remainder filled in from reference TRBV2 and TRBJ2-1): EPEVTQTPSHQVTQMGQEVILRCVPISNHLYFYWYRQILGQKVEFLVSFYNNEISEKSEIFDDQFSVERPDGSNFTLKIRSTKLEDSAMYFCASSPDRGGVEQFFGPGTRLTVL.

CDR3 loop: CAIRGVTDTQYF. DNA of the CDR3: TGTGCCATCCGGGGGGTCACAGATACGCAGTATTTT. V is TRBV2 and J is TRBJ2-3; the match to TRBD2 covers 7 bases. The CDR3 consists of 12 residues. V lost 10 bases to trimming and J lost 2 bases; unmatched junction nucleotides: 3. CDR1 SNHLY and CDR2 FYNNEI come from the germline V gene.

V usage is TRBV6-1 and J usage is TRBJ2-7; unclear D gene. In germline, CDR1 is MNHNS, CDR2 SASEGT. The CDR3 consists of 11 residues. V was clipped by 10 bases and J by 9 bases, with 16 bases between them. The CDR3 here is CATWAGVGQYF. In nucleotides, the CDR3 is TGTGCCACCTGGGCAGGCGTTGGGCAGTACTTC.

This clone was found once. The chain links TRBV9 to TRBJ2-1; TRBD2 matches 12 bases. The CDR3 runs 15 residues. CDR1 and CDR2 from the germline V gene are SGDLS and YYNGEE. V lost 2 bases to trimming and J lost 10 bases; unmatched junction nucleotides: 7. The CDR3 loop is CASSVSSGGAGEQFF. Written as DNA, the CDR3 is TGTGCCAGCAGCGTCTCTAGCGGGGGGGCGGGGGAGCAGTTCTTC.

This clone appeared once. CDR3 bases: TGTGCCAGCAGCTCACCCGACAGGGGAGGCCATGAAGCTTTCTTT. Translated, it gives CASSSPDRGGHEAFF. The chain carries TRBV7-9 and TRBJ1-1; 8 bases agree with TRBD1. The CDR3 is made up of 15 amino acids. After removal of 4 bases from V and 7 bases from J, the junction contained 11 bases not matched to a gene. Germline assignment: CDR1 SEHNR and CDR2 FQNEAQ (reference sequence). Full variable domain (rest looked up from reference TRBV7-9 and TRBJ1-1): DTGVSQNPRHKITKRGQNVTFRCDPISEHNRLYWYRQTLGQGPEFLTYFQNEAQLEKSRLLSDRFSAERPKGSFSTLEIQRTEQGDSAMYLCASSSPDRGGHEAFFGQGTRLTVV.

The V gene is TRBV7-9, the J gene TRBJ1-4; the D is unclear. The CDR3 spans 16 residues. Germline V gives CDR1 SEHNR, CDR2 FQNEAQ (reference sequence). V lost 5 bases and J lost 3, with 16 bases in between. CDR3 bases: TGTGCCAGCAGCACCTGGCTTTCGGGTGCTAATGAAAAACTGTTTTTT. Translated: CASSTWLSGANEKLFF.

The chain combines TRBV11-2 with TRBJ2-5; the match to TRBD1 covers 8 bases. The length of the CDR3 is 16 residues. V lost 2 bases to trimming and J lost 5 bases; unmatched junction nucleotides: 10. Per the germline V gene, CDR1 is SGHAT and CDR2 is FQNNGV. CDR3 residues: CASSLYRTGSYETQYF. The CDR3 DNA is TGTGCCAGCAGCTTATATCGGACAGGGTCTTACGAGACCCAGTACTTC.

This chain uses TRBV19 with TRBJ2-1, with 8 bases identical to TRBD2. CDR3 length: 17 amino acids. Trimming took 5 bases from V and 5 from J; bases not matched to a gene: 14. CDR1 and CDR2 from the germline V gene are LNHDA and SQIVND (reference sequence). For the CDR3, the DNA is TGTGCCAGTAGTGCCCGGGAGGGGGGGCCTAAACACAATGAGCAGTTCTTC. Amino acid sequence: CASSAREGGPKHNEQFF. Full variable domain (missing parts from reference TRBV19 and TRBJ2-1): DGGITQSPKYLFRKEGQNVTLSCEQNLNHDAMYWYRQDPGQGLRLIYYSQIVNDFQKGDIAEGYSVSREKKESFPLTVTSAQKNPTAFYLCASSAREGGPKHNEQFFGPGTRLTVL.

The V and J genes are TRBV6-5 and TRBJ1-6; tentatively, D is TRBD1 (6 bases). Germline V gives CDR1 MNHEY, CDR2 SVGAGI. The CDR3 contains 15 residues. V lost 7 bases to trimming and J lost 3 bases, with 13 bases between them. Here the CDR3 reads CASTESGVYNSPLHF. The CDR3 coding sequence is TGTGCCAGCACCGAGTCAGGGGTCTATAATTCACCCCTCCACTTT.

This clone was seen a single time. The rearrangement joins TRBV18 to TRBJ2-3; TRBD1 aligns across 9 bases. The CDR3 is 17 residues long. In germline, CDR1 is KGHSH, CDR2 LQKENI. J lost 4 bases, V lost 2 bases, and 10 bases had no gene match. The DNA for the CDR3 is TGTGCCAGCTCACCAATACAGGGGGCATTAGGCGCAGATACGCAGTATTTT. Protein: CASSPIQGALGADTQYF.

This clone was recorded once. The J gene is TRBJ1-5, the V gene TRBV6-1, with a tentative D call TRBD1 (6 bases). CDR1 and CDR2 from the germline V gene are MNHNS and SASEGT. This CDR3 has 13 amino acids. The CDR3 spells CAGGRGSNQPQHF. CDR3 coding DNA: TGTGCGGGGGGGCGAGGTAGCAATCAGCCCCAGCATTTT.

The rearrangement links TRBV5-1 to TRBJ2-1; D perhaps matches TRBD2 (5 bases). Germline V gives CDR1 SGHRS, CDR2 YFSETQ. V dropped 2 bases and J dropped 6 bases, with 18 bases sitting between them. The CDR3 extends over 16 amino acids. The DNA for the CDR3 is TGCGCCAGCAGCTTACGAACCGGGGATTATGTCAATGAGCAGTTCTTC. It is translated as CASSLRTGDYVNEQFF. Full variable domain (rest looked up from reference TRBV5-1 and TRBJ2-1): KAGVTQTPRYLIKTRGQQVTLSCSPISGHRSVSWYQQTPGQGLQFLFEYFSETQRNKGNFPGRFSGRQFSNSRSEMNVSTLELGDSALYLCASSLRTGDYVNEQFFGPGTRLTVL.

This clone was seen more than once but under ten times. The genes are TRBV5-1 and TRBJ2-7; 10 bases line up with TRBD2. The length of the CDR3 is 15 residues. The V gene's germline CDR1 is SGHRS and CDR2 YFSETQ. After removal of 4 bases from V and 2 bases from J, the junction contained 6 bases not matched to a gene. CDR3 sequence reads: CASSPVAGGPYEQYF. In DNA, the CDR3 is TGCGCCAGCAGCCCGGTAGCGGGGGGCCCCTACGAGCAGTACTTC.

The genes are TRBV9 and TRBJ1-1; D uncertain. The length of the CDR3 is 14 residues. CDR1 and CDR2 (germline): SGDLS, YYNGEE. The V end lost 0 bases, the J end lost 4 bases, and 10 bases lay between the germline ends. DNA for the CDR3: TGTGCCAGCAGCGTAGACTTATCGGGCACTGAAGCTTTCTTT. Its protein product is CASSVDLSGTEAFF.

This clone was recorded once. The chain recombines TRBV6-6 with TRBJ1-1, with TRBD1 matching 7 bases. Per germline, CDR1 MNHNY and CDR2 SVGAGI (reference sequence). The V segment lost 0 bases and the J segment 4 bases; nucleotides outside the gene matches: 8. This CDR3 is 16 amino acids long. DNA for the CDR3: TGTGCCAGCAGTTACTCGAAGGGCAGGGGGATCACTGAAGCTTTCTTT. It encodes CASSYSKGRGITEAFF.

In nucleotides, the CDR3 is TGCAGCGTTGGGTCAGCAACTAATGAAAAACTGTTTTTT. Protein product: CSVGSATNEKLFF. The J gene is TRBJ1-4, the V gene TRBV29-1; D gene uncertain. Looked up from germline, CDR1 is SQVTM and CDR2 is ANQGSEA. Trimming pared 4 bases from V and 0 bases from J, leaving 6 bases between. This CDR3 has 13 residues.

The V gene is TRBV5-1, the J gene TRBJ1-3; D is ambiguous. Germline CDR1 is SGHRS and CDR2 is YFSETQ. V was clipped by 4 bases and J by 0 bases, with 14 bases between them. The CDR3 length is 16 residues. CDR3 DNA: TGCGCCAGCAGCCTGGCTGGTTCGAGCTCTGGAAACACCATATATTTT. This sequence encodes CASSLAGSSSGNTIYF.

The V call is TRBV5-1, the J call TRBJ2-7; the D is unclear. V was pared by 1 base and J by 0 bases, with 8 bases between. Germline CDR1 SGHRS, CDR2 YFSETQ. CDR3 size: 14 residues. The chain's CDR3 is CASSLFQISYEQYF. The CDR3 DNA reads TGCGCCAGCAGCTTGTTTCAGATCTCCTACGAGCAGTACTTC.

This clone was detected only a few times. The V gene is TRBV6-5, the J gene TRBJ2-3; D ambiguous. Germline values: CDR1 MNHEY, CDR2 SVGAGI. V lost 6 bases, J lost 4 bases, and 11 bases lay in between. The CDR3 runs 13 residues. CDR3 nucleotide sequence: TGTGCCAGCAGGGGCATTTCCCCAGATACGCAGTATTTT. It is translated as CASRGISPDTQYF.

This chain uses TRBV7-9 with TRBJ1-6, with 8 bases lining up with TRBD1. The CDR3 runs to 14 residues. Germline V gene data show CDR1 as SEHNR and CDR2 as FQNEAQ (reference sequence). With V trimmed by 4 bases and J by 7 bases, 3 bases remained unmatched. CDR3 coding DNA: TGTGCCAGCAGCTCCCGACAGGGGAATTCACCCCTCCACTTT. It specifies CASSSRQGNSPLHF.

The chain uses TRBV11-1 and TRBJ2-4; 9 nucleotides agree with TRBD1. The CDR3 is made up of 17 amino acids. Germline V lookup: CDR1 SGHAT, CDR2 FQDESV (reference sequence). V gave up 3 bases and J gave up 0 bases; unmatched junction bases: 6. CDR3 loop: CASSFETGGLAKNIQYF. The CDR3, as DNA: TGTGCCAGCAGCTTTGAAACAGGGGGCCTAGCCAAAAACATTCAGTACTTC.

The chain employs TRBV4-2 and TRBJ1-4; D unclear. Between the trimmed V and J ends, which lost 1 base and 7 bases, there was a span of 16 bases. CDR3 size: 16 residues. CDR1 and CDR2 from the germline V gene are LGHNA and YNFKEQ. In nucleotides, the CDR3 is TGTGCCAGCAGCCAAGGAGTTGGAGCAAGAACTGAAAAACTGTTTTTT. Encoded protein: CASSQGVGARTEKLFF.

Here the CDR3 DNA reads TGTGCCAGTAGTATGGTGATAGCGGCAGGGAATGAAAAACTGTTTTTT. Amino acids: CASSMVIAAGNEKLFF. The chain uses TRBV19 and TRBJ1-4; weak D call: TRBD1 (5 bases). V gave up 3 bases and J gave up 5 bases, with 16 bases separating them. CDR1 and CDR2 (germline): LNHDA, SQIVND (reference sequence). The CDR3 sequence is 16 residues long.

For the CDR3, the DNA is TGTGCCGGTGAGCGGTACAATGAGCAGTTCTTC. Encoded protein: CAGERYNEQFF. The chain uses TRBV30 and TRBJ2-1; TRBD2 is a possible D gene (5 bases). Per germline, CDR1 GTSNPN and CDR2 SVGIG (reference sequence). The CDR3 loop spans 11 amino acids. V shed 8 bases and J shed 4 bases, with 9 bases lying between them.